Following are 24 T cell receptor beta chains from one sample sequenced in a study of cytomegalovirus exposure and HLA in healthy donors. Amplification used 60 Vbeta primers and 13 Jbeta primers. TCRdb's copy holds only in-frame clones and misses some; the assay was immunoSEQ multiplex PCR. With over 75,000 clones in the sample, the ten largest clones hold approximately 0.63%. Material for sequencing was PBMCs. The receptors originated from a man aged 50-60 years in good health and CMV-seronegative.

This chain connects TRBV5-1 to TRBJ1-1; maybe TRBD1 (5 bases). Germline values: CDR1 SGHRS, CDR2 YFSETQ. The CDR3 consists of 16 residues. V was trimmed by 0 bases and J by 0 bases, leaving 12 bases between them. CDR3 DNA: TGCGCCAGCAGCTTGGTGGTGGGACTCATGAACACTGAAGCTTTCTTT. Translated, it gives CASSLVVGLMNTEAFF.

V is TRBV4-1 and J is TRBJ2-3; TRBD2 might be the D (6 bases). V lost 6 bases, J lost 4 bases, and 14 bases lay in between. The germline CDR1 and CDR2 sequences are MGHRA and YSYEKL. This CDR3 is built from 14 residues. The DNA for the CDR3 is TGCGCCAGCAGTCCGGGGACTTTCCCAGATACGCAGTATTTT. Translating it yields CASSPGTFPDTQYF.

The chain uses TRBV28 and TRBJ1-5, with a possible D match to TRBD1 (6 bases). This CDR3 region has 12 residues. Trimming stripped 7 bases from V and 7 bases from J, with 11 bases between. In germline, CDR1 is MDHEN, CDR2 SYDVKM. CDR3 sequence reads: CASTLQGQPQHF. The DNA of the CDR3 is TGTGCCAGCACTCTACAGGGCCAGCCCCAGCATTTT.

The gene calls are TRBV6-5 and TRBJ1-2; tentative D call: TRBD1 (5 bases). The CDR3 totals 14 residues. The germline V gene encodes CDR1 MNHEY and CDR2 SVGAGI. Trimming left V 2 bases short and J 3 bases short, with 10 bases between. The CDR3 spells CASSYNFRDYGYTF. In DNA form, the CDR3 reads TGTGCCAGCAGTTACAATTTCAGGGACTATGGCTACACCTTC.

CDR3: CASTPTGSSTDTQYF. CDR3 bases: TGTGCCAGTACCCCGACGGGGTCGAGCACAGATACGCAGTATTTT. The chain is built from TRBV7-3 and TRBJ2-3; D perhaps matches TRBD2 (5 bases). V lost 9 bases to trimming and J lost 0 bases, with 16 bases between them. Per germline, CDR1 SGHTA and CDR2 FQGTGA. The length of the CDR3 is 15 residues.

The rearrangement links TRBV7-2 to TRBJ2-2; TRBD1 might be the D (5 bases). Germline CDR1 is SGHTA and CDR2 is FQGNSA. V shed 5 bases and J shed 0 bases, with 7 bases lying between them. CDR3 length: 14 residues. CDR3 sequence (DNA): TGTGCCAGCAGCGTCAGGGCGAACACCGGGGAGCTGTTTTTT. Its translation is CASSVRANTGELFF. Supplemented by reference TRBV7-2 and TRBJ2-2, the full variable domain reads GAGVSQSPSNKVTEKGKDVELRCDPISGHTALYWYRQSLGQGLEFLIYFQGNSAPDKSGLPSDRFSAERTGGSVSTLTIQRTQQEDSAVYLCASSVRANTGELFFGEGSRLTVL.

The chain is built from TRBV9 and TRBJ2-5, with TRBD2 matching 10 bases. The CDR3 is 17 residues long. V dropped 0 bases and J dropped 4; count of bases not matched to a gene: 9. Germline-derived CDR1 and CDR2 are SGDLS and YYNGEE. This CDR3 reads CASSVGASGGGGETQYF. The DNA for the CDR3 is TGTGCCAGCAGCGTAGGAGCTAGCGGGGGAGGCGGAGAGACCCAGTACTTC.

The J gene is TRBJ2-5, the V gene TRBV6-5; 7 positions agree with TRBD1. The J call may be wrong; the DNA end is better matched by TRBJ2-7. The germline V gene encodes CDR1 MNHEY and CDR2 SVGAGI. The CDR3 is made up of 13 amino acids. Here the CDR3 reads CASGTALFYEQYF. CDR3 DNA: TGTGCCAGCGGGACAGCGTTATTCTACGAGCAGTACTTC.

The V gene is TRBV18, the J gene TRBJ2-7, with 9 bases aligning to TRBD1. Germline CDR1 reads KGHSH; CDR2 reads LQKENI. Trimming took 3 bases from V and 2 from J; bases not matched to a gene: 2. This CDR3 spans 14 amino acids. Here the CDR3 reads CASSPRTGAYEQYF. In DNA form, the CDR3 reads TGTGCCAGCTCACCTCGGACAGGGGCCTACGAGCAGTACTTC.

This chain uses TRBV19 with TRBJ1-1; possible D gene TRBD1, 5 bases. V lost 9 bases and J lost 1, with 12 bases in between. There are 13 residues in the CDR3. From germline, CDR1 is LNHDA and CDR2 SQIVND (reference sequence). CDR3 protein: CASEQDGNTEAFF. DNA for the CDR3: TGTGCCAGCGAACAGGACGGGAACACTGAAGCTTTCTTT.

The chain recombines TRBV27 with TRBJ2-1; D not certain. CDR1 is MNHEY and CDR2 is SMNVEV in the germline V gene (reference sequence). The CDR3 extends over 15 amino acids. Between the trimmed V and J ends, which lost 2 bases and 0 bases, there was a span of 8 bases. Here the CDR3 DNA reads TGTGCCAGCAGTTTAGACTGGAGCTCCTACAATGAGCAGTTCTTC. This translates into CASSLDWSSYNEQFF.

V is TRBV28 and J is TRBJ2-2, with unresolved D. V shed 3 bases and J shed 7 bases, with 12 bases lying between them. The CDR3 runs to 14 residues. Germline CDR1 MDHEN, CDR2 SYDVKM. CDR3 coding DNA: TGTGCCAGCAGTTTGCGAGGTCTGGGCGGGGAGCTGTTTTTT. Translating it yields CASSLRGLGGELFF.

The chain employs TRBV5-1 and TRBJ2-7; 7 bases agree with TRBD1. Germline V gives CDR1 SGHRS, CDR2 YFSETQ. This CDR3 is 14 amino acids long. V was clipped by 4 bases and J by 6 bases; unmatched bases: 10. In DNA form, the CDR3 reads TGCGCCAGCAGCACAGGGATAGGGGGCGTCGAGCAGTACTTC. Its protein product is CASSTGIGGVEQYF. The full variable domain, completed using reference TRBV5-1 and TRBJ2-7, is KAGVTQTPRYLIKTRGQQVTLSCSPISGHRSVSWYQQTPGQGLQFLFEYFSETQRNKGNFPGRFSGRQFSNSRSEMNVSTLELGDSALYLCASSTGIGGVEQYFGPGTRLTVT.

To note about this clone: Distinct nucleotide sequences in the sample also encode this CDR3. The chain couples TRBV7-9 to TRBJ1-6; 9 bases agree with TRBD1. The CDR3 contains 19 residues. V was pared by 2 bases and J by 10 bases, with 18 bases of the junction left unmatched. In germline, CDR1 is SEHNR, CDR2 FQNEAQ (reference sequence). Written as DNA, the CDR3 is TGTGCCAGCAGCTTATGGTCACCCGACAGGGGGACAGTAGACTCACCCCTCCACTTT. Amino acids: CASSLWSPDRGTVDSPLHF.

The chain uses TRBV5-1 and TRBJ2-3; 9 bases are shared with TRBD1. Germline V gene sequence: CDR1 SGHRS, CDR2 YFSETQ. The CDR3 covers 15 residues. J gave up 1 base and V 3 bases, and 3 bases lay outside the gene matches. The CDR3 DNA reads as TGCGCCAGCAGCTCACGGACAGGGGGCACAGATACGCAGTATTTT. Protein: CASSSRTGGTDTQYF.

V usage is TRBV5-1 and J usage is TRBJ1-1; 7 bases match TRBD1. The germline V gene has CDR1 SGHRS and CDR2 YFSETQ. Germline trimming cut 0 bases from V and 0 bases from J; bases unmatched to any gene: 5. The CDR3 extends over 16 amino acids. The CDR3 reads CASSLGQGHLNTEAFF. The DNA of the CDR3 is TGCGCCAGCAGCTTGGGACAGGGCCACTTGAACACTGAAGCTTTCTTT.

Turning to this clone: An end of the junction differs from the germline gene, which may be a read error. The chain recombines TRBV7-7 with TRBJ2-1; 12 bases match TRBD2. This CDR3 is built from 16 residues. CDR1 and CDR2 from the germline V gene are SSHAT and FNYEAQ (reference sequence). The DNA for the CDR3 is TGTGCTAGCAGCTTGTCACTAGCGGGGGGCCAGGATGAGCAGTTCTTC. Amino acid sequence: CASSLSLAGGQDEQFF.

V and J are TRBV30 and TRBJ1-5; D is perhaps TRBD1 (5 bases). Trimming removed 0 bases at V and 9 bases at J, with 9 bases between. CDR3 length equals 12 residues. In germline, CDR1 is GTSNPN, CDR2 SVGIG (reference sequence). The CDR3 reads CAWSVGVRPQHF. For the CDR3, the DNA is TGTGCCTGGAGTGTAGGGGTCCGGCCCCAGCATTTT. Full variable domain (missing parts from reference TRBV30 and TRBJ1-5): SQTIHQWPATLVQPVGSPLSLECTVEGTSNPNLYWYRQAAGRGLQLLFYSVGIGQISSEVPQNLSASRPQDRQFILSSKKLLLSDSGFYLCAWSVGVRPQHFGDGTRLSIL.

The chain employs TRBV18 and TRBJ1-2; TRBD1 aligns across 11 bases. The J segment lost 6 bases and the V segment lost 1 base, leaving 4 bases of the junction unmatched. Per germline, CDR1 KGHSH and CDR2 LQKENI. The CDR3 is 15 residues long. CDR3 sequence (DNA): TGTGCCAGCTCACCACGGACAGGGGGCGGCGATGGCTACACCTTC. This codes for CASSPRTGGGDGYTF. The full variable domain, in which reference TRBV18 and TRBJ1-2 provide the parts outside the CDR3, is NAGVMQNPRHLVRRRGQEARLRCSPMKGHSHVYWYRQLPEEGLKFMVYLQKENIIDESGMPKERFSAEFPKEGPSILRIQQVVRGDSAAYFCASSPRTGGGDGYTFGSGTRLTVV.

The chain combines TRBV5-1 with TRBJ1-4, with D perhaps TRBD1 (5 bases). Germline CDR1 is SGHRS and CDR2 is YFSETQ. Trimming removed 5 bases from V and 4 bases from J, with 12 bases in between. The CDR3 is made up of 14 amino acids. The CDR3 here is CASREQVFNEKLFF. The CDR3 DNA is TGCGCCAGCAGAGAACAGGTTTTTAATGAAAAACTGTTTTTT.

CDR3 nucleotides: TGTGCCAGCAGCTCGGGAATACAGGGTTTGAATTCACCCCTCCACTTT. Encoded protein: CASSSGIQGLNSPLHF. V and J are TRBV7-6 and TRBJ1-6, with D perhaps TRBD1 (6 bases). CDR3 length equals 16 residues. Trimming removed 4 bases at V and 7 bases at J, with 17 bases between. The germline V gene has CDR1 SGHVS and CDR2 FNYEAQ.

The rearrangement uses TRBV6-5 and TRBJ2-1, with D possibly TRBD2 on 6 matching bases. Per germline, CDR1 MNHEY and CDR2 SVGAGI. Trimming pared 0 bases from V and 9 bases from J, leaving 15 bases between. The CDR3 contains 15 residues. The CDR3 bases are TGTGCCAGCAGTTACTCGTGGGCTAGCGCGTCTGAGCAGTTCTTC. This translates into CASSYSWASASEQFF.

The CDR3 protein is CASSLETGNSPLHF. CDR3 sequence (DNA): TGTGCCAGCAGCTTGGAGACAGGGAATTCACCCCTCCACTTT. The chain joins TRBV5-4 to TRBJ1-6, with 7 bases matching TRBD1. The CDR3 is 14 amino acids. Unmatched junction bases numbered 1, after V lost 0 bases and J lost 7 bases. Germline CDR1 SGHNT, CDR2 YYREEE (reference sequence). The whole variable domain, filled in from reference TRBV5-4 and TRBJ1-6, reads ETGVTQSPTHLIKTRGQQVTLRCSSQSGHNTVSWYQQALGQGPQFIFQYYREEENGRGNFPPRFSGLQFPNYSSELNVNALELDDSALYLCASSLETGNSPLHFGNGTRLTVT.

The CDR3 DNA reads TGTGCCAGCTCTCGACAGGGTCGGGGAAACACCATATATTTT. Encoded protein: CASSRQGRGNTIYF. The gene calls are TRBV6-5 and TRBJ1-3, with TRBD1 identical over 7 bases. Trimming took 8 bases from V and 4 from J; bases not matched to a gene: 8. Germline assignment: CDR1 MNHEY and CDR2 SVGAGI. The CDR3 has 14 residues.